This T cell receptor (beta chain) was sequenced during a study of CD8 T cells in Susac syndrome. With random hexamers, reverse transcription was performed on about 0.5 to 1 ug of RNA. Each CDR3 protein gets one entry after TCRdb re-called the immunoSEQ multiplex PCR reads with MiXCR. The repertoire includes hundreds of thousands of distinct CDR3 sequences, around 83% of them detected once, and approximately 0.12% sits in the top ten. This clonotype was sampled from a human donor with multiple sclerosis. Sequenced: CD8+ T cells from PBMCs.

The CDR3 is CATSSEGTGNTEAFF. CDR3 bases: TGTGCCACCAGCAGCGAAGGGACAGGGAACACTGAAGCTTTCTTT. The rearrangement uses TRBV15 and TRBJ1-1, with 8 bases identical to TRBD1. With V trimmed by 3 bases and J by 1 base, 4 bases remained unmatched. This CDR3 contains 15 residues. CDR1 is LNHNV and CDR2 is YYDKDF in the germline V gene (reference sequence).